This is a list of T cell receptor beta chains from one sample in a study of T cell repertoires in cytomegalovirus infection. MiXCR, applied by TCRdb to the reads, yields one record per CDR3 protein. Of 150,000 to 200,000 distinct CDR3 sequences listed, roughly 18% are singletons. The material sequenced was CD8+ T cells from PBMCs. Receptor source: a human donor in good health (CMV status not recorded). Some clones in this sample may be carry-over from other donors' samples. Both conserved end residues are part of each CDR3. D genes are given only for firm matches. Expanded clones are given a class, and other clones once, few, many or no size at all.

-,TRBD2,TRBJ2-7,TRBV20-1,CSARGASGGAGQYF,TGCAGTGCTAGAGGAGCTAGCGGGGGTGCGGGGCAGTACTTC
-,TRBD2,TRBJ2-7,TRBV6-6,CASSYVAGGVQQYF,TGTGCCAGCAGTTACGTTGCGGGAGGTGTACAGCAGTACTTC
-,-,TRBJ1-5,TRBV7-8,CASSSPGQHSNQPQHF,TGTGCCAGCAGCTCCCCCGGGCAGCATAGCAATCAGCCCCAGCATTTT
few,-,TRBJ2-1,TRBV7-8,CASSSLSGEKADEQFF,TGTGCCAGCAGCTCACTTAGTGGGGAAAAAGCGGATGAGCAGTTCTTC
few,TRBD1,TRBJ2-7,TRBV7-6,CASSTRQGDEQYF,TGTGCCAGCAGCACCCGACAGGGCGACGAGCAGTACTTC
-,-,TRBJ1-5,TRBV7-8,CASSLARSFNSNQPQHF,TGTGCCAGCAGCTTAGCTAGGTCATTTAATAGCAATCAGCCCCAGCATTTT
few,-,TRBJ2-5,TRBV12-3/TRBV12-4,CASSSGGVAETQYF,TGTGCCAGCAGCTCTGGGGGAGTTGCAGAGACCCAGTACTTC
-,-,TRBJ2-7,TRBV27,CASSLMGQGYEQYF,TGTGCCAGCAGTTTAATGGGGCAGGGCTACGAGCAGTACTTC
-,-,TRBJ2-7,TRBV19,CASSPGTLGYEQYF,TGTGCCAGTAGTCCCGGAACATTGGGCTACGAGCAGTACTTC
many,TRBD2,TRBJ2-2,TRBV28,CAHTSGRTGELFF,TGTGCCCACACTAGCGGGAGGACCGGGGAGCTGTTTTTT
few,-,TRBJ2-7,TRBV12-3/TRBV12-4,CASSLEGKGDRSFYEQYF,TGTGCCAGCAGTTTAGAGGGAAAGGGGGACCGGAGTTTCTACGAGCAGTACTTC
-,TRBD2,TRBJ2-7,TRBV7-9,CASSTSGTSVSYEQHF,TGTGCCAGCAGCACCTCCGGGACTAGTGTATCCTACGAGCAGCACTTC
-,-,TRBJ2-7,TRBV29-1,CSVHGAPGGYEQYF,TGCAGCGTCCACGGGGCTCCCGGGGGCTACGAGCAGTACTTC
few,TRBD2,TRBJ2-1,TRBV27,CASSTRGGYNEQFF,TGTGCCAGCAGTACGCGGGGGGGCTACAATGAGCAGTTCTTC
few,-,TRBJ1-1,TRBV5-1,CASSLALGMNTEAFF,TGCGCCAGCAGCTTGGCACTAGGCATGAACACTGAAGCTTTCTTT
many,-,TRBJ2-1,TRBV7-2,CASSHRDKHNEQFF,TGTGCCAGCAGCCACCGGGACAAACACAATGAGCAGTTCTTC
few,TRBD2,TRBJ2-3,TRBV7-2,CASSLWGEGYTDTQYF,TGTGCCAGCAGCCTTTGGGGGGAGGGGTACACAGATACGCAGTATTTT
-,-,TRBJ1-5,TRBV6-5,CASSSLHSNQPQHF,TGTGCCAGCAGTTCACTCCATAGCAATCAGCCCCAGCATTTT
-,-,TRBJ2-3,TRBV7-6,CASSLIGPDTQYF,TGTGCCAGCAGCTTGATCGGGCCAGATACGCAGTATTTT
-,TRBD2,TRBJ2-7,TRBV19,CASSVSTSGLSEQYF,TGTGCCAGTAGTGTCTCCACTAGCGGGCTATCCGAGCAGTACTTC
-,-,TRBJ2-5,TRBV11-2,CASSLGRGHPLITQETQYF,TGTGCCAGCAGCTTAGGGAGGGGGCACCCACTCATTACCCAAGAGACCCAGTACTTC
few,-,TRBJ1-1,TRBV12-3/TRBV12-4,CASSSGLSTEAFF,TGTGCCAGCAGTTCAGGGTTGAGCACTGAAGCTTTCTTT
once,-,TRBJ1-2,TRBV6-5,CASSYSMGDDYGYTF,TGTGCCAGCAGTTACTCGATGGGAGATGACTATGGCTACACCTTC
-,-,TRBJ2-1,TRBV29-1,CSVGGRYNEQFF,TGCAGCGTTGGCGGACGGTACAATGAGCAGTTCTTC
many,-,TRBJ2-7,TRBV7-8,CASSLAPGKGVSYEQYF,TGTGCCAGCAGCTTAGCCCCCGGGAAGGGAGTCTCCTACGAGCAGTACTTC
-,-,TRBJ2-7,TRBV14,CASSQGHYYEQYF,TGTGCCAGCAGCCAAGGGCACTACTACGAGCAGTACTTC
few,-,TRBJ2-7,TRBV7-6,CASSLGVGEQYF,TGTGCCAGCAGCTTGGGGGTGGGCGAGCAGTACTTC
-,TRBD1,TRBJ2-3,TRBV7-2,CASSSGDRGTDTQYF,TGTGCCAGCAGCTCGGGGGACAGGGGAACAGATACGCAGTATTTT